This is a list of T cell receptor beta chains from one sample in a study of T cells in Graves' hyperthyroidism and ophthalmopathy. A single record per CDR3 protein comes from TCRdb applying MiXCR to the multiplex PCR reads. The sample has fewer than 750,000 distinct CDR3 sequences, around 45% seen once. The sample taken for sequencing was peripheral blood or thyroid tissue (not recorded which). Every receptor here comes from a woman under 30 with Graves' hyperthyroidism. The CDR3 runs from the conserved cysteine through the conserved F or W. D genes are given only for firm matches. Size is stated for part of the rows, as once, few or many counts, or as a class when the clone is expanded.

V	J	D	size	CDR3	DNA
TRBV12-3/TRBV12-4	TRBJ2-7	TRBD2	.	CASRDGLAGVDTQYF	TGTGCCAGCAGAGACGGACTAGCGGGAGTAGATACGCAGTACTTC
TRBV6-6	TRBJ1-1	.	.	CASSYSERGPGRF	TGTGCCAGCAGTTACTCGGAGAGGGGTCCAGGGCGATTC
TRBV20-1	TRBJ2-7	TRBD2	.	CSARGLLAGGPEQYF	TGCAGTGCTAGAGGCTTACTAGCGGGAGGGCCGGAGCAGTACTTC
TRBV15	TRBJ1-6	.	many	CATSTPRGLNSPLHF	TGTGCCACCAGCACCCCGCGGGGCCTTAATTCACCCCTCCACTTT
TRBV7-2	TRBJ1-4	.	many	CASSLLPRDGEKLFF	TGTGCCAGCAGCTTATTACCCAGGGACGGCGAAAAACTGTTTTTT
TRBV7-2	TRBJ2-1	.	.	CASSSGRGPYNEQFF	TGTGCCAGCAGCTCTGGCCGGGGGCCCTACAATGAGCAGTTCTTC
TRBV2	TRBJ2-3	TRBD2	.	CASSEQPRTSADTQYF	TGTGCCAGCAGTGAACAACCAAGGACTAGCGCAGATACGCAGTATTTT
TRBV19	TRBJ2-5	TRBD1	.	CASSPGTGDGETQYF	TGTGCCAGTAGTCCGGGGACAGGGGATGGGGAGACCCAGTACTTC
TRBV15	TRBJ2-7	.	.	CATSRGAAYEQYF	TGTGCCACCAGCAGAGGGGCAGCCTACGAGCAGTACTTC
TRBV9	TRBJ2-6	.	many	CASSSWGPGANVLTF	TGTGCCAGCAGTTCTTGGGGGCCCGGGGCCAACGTCCTGACTTTC
TRBV5-1	TRBJ1-5	.	many	CASSLEGHNQPQHF	TGCGCCAGCAGCTTGGAAGGACACAATCAGCCCCAGCATTTT
TRBV9	TRBJ2-7	.	.	CASSYSAGIGYEQYF	TGTGCCAGCAGCTATTCAGCGGGTATAGGCTACGAGCAGTACTTC
TRBV20-1	TRBJ2-7	TRBD1	.	CSAISDRDEQYF	TGCAGTGCTATTAGCGACAGGGACGAGCAGTACTTC
TRBV7-9	TRBJ1-5	.	few	CASSQKLEPNQPQHF	TGTGCCAGCAGCCAAAAATTGGAGCCCAATCAGCCCCAGCATTTT
TRBV9	TRBJ1-3	TRBD1	many	CASSVDDRGLGNTIYF	TGTGCCAGCAGCGTAGACGACAGGGGCCTTGGAAACACCATATATTTT
TRBV20-1	TRBJ1-1	.	many	CSAVGQYTEAFF	TGCAGTGCCGTTGGACAGTACACTGAAGCTTTCTTT
TRBV24-1	TRBJ2-5	.	.	CATSDLLGSQETQYF	TGTGCCACCAGTGATTTGCTGGGGTCACAAGAGACCCAGTACTTC
TRBV6-1	TRBJ1-4	.	.	CASSEWGPGTTNEKLFF	TGTGCCAGCAGTGAATGGGGACCGGGGACAACTAATGAAAAACTGTTTTTT
TRBV25-1	TRBJ1-4	.	once	CASSAGGSEKLFF	TGTGCCAGCAGTGCTGGGGGCTCTGAAAAACTGTTTTTT
TRBV29-1	TRBJ2-2	.	many	CSVVQGWSGELFF	TGCAGCGTTGTTCAGGGGTGGTCCGGGGAGCTGTTTTTT
TRBV27	TRBJ1-1	.	.	CASRGRGALTEAFF	TGTGCCAGCAGGGGGAGAGGGGCCCTCACTGAAGCTTTCTTT
TRBV20-1	TRBJ1-5	.	.	CSARGGSNQPQHF	TGCAGTGCTAGGGGGGGGAGCAATCAGCCCCAGCATTTT
TRBV5-1	TRBJ1-1	TRBD1	few	CASSGGTEEAFF	TGCGCCAGCAGCGGCGGGACAGAGGAAGCTTTCTTT
TRBV24-1	TRBJ2-2	TRBD2	.	CAAGTSGRGELFF	TGTGCCGCCGGGACTAGCGGGCGAGGGGAGCTGTTTTTT
TRBV15	TRBJ1-1	.	.	CATSRGRKGAFF	TGCGCCACCAGCAGAGGAAGGAAAGGAGCTTTCTTT
TRBV15	TRBJ1-2	.	.	CATSTTDRANYGYTF	TGTGCCACCAGCACGACGGACAGAGCTAACTATGGCTACACCTTC
TRBV6-5	TRBJ2-1	.	.	CASSVDWTALSDNEQFF	TGTGCCAGCAGTGTAGACTGGACAGCCCTAAGTGACAATGAGCAGTTCTTC
TRBV29-1	TRBJ1-5	.	.	CSVGDSVNQPQHF	TGCAGCGTTGGTGACAGCGTCAATCAGCCCCAGCATTTT
TRBV24-1	TRBJ1-5	TRBD1	.	CATSDTGTGVYEHF	TGTGCCACCAGTGATACTGGGACAGGGGTCTACGAGCATTTT
TRBV6-2/TRBV6-3	TRBJ2-5	TRBD2	few	CASSYSRGGAPQETQYF	TGTGCCAGCAGTTACTCGCGGGGGGGCGCCCCCCAAGAGACCCAGTACTTC
TRBV7-6	TRBJ2-3	.	.	CASSLPGGSGNTQYF	TGTGCCAGCAGCTTACCAGGAGGTAGCGGCAATACGCAGTATTTT
TRBV29-1	TRBJ1-4	.	.	CSSESGRVNEKLFF	TGCAGCAGTGAGTCGGGACGGGTAAATGAAAAACTGTTTTTT
TRBV7-2	TRBJ2-7	.	.	CASSLGRTFEQYF	TGTGCCAGCAGTCTAGGACGGACTTTCGAGCAGTACTTC
TRBV27	TRBJ1-1	.	many	CASGLTKNTEAFF	TGTGCCAGCGGACTAACAAAGAACACTGAAGCTTTCTTT
TRBV9	TRBJ1-2	TRBD1	.	CASSAGTGLANYGYTF	TGTGCCAGCAGCGCCGGGACAGGGTTGGCTAACTATGGCTACACCTTC
TRBV24-1	TRBJ1-2	.	.	CATSDPLGGSRGYTF	TGTGCCACCAGTGACCCCTTGGGGGGTTCGCGAGGCTACACCTTC
TRBV6-5	TRBJ2-2	.	many	CASTMTGLVSTGELFF	TGTGCCAGCACCATGACCGGCCTAGTGAGCACCGGGGAGCTGTTTTTT
TRBV6-5	TRBJ2-7	TRBD2	many	CASSLGLGTSGSSYEQYF	TGTGCCAGCAGTTTGGGGCTAGGGACTAGCGGGAGCTCCTACGAGCAGTACTTC
TRBV7-2	TRBJ1-3	.	.	CASSLQEGVNTIYF	TGTGCCAGCAGCTTACAGGAAGGCGTGAACACCATATATTTT
TRBV10-3	TRBJ2-2	.	.	CAPINTGELFF	TGTGCCCCTATAAACACTGGGGAGCTGTTTTTT
TRBV5-6	TRBJ2-2	.	.	CASSLGDRELFF	TGTGCCAGCAGCTTGGGGGACAGGGAGCTGTTTTTT
TRBV7-9	TRBJ2-1	TRBD2	few	CASSQSGRNEQFF	TGTGCCAGCAGCCAGAGCGGGAGAAATGAGCAGTTCTTC
TRBV10-3	TRBJ1-1	.	many	CAISGRGEGTEAFF	TGTGCCATCAGTGGCCGGGGAGAAGGCACTGAAGCTTTCTTT
TRBV15	TRBJ2-6	.	.	CATSSLPSGANVLTF	TGTGCCACCAGCAGCTTACCTTCTGGGGCCAACGTCCTGACTTTC
TRBV12-3/TRBV12-4	TRBJ2-5	TRBD2	.	CASSRTRVLETQYF	TGTGCCAGCAGTAGGACTAGGGTCCTTGAGACCCAGTACTTC
TRBV18	TRBJ1-2	TRBD1	few	CASSPDRGSPNYGYTF	TGTGCCAGCTCACCTGACAGGGGGAGCCCTAACTATGGCTACACCTTC
TRBV29-1	TRBJ2-3	.	.	CSVENRHRSTDTQYF	TGCAGCGTTGAAAACCGACACCGTAGCACAGATACGCAGTATTTT
TRBV5-1	TRBJ1-2	.	many	CASSLGTPRYGYTF	TGCGCCAGCAGCCTCGGGACTCCCCGATATGGCTACACCTTC
TRBV20-1	TRBJ2-7	TRBD1	.	CSGQGRYEQYF	TGCAGTGGACAGGGGAGATACGAGCAGTACTTC